Shown below are 13 T cell receptor beta chains from a single sample sequenced in a study of blood T cell repertoires in COVID-19. Profiled with immunoSEQ multiplex PCR; TCRdb holds only in-frame clones, not every one. This sample has about 120,000 clones; roughly 89% occur once, and the top ten carry approximately 19%. Source material: peripheral blood. The receptors here all came from a human donor with acute or convalescent COVID-19. The donor label of this sample is uncertain.

The J gene is TRBJ2-7, the V gene TRBV4-1; the D gene is possibly TRBD1 (6 bases). CDR3 length equals 14 residues. Germline CDR1 MGHRA, CDR2 YSYEKL. Trimming pared 2 bases from V and 2 bases from J, leaving 10 bases between. The CDR3 DNA follows: TGCGCCAGCAGCCAACCCGGACAGACCTACGAGCAGTACTTC. This translates into CASSQPGQTYEQYF.

The gene calls are TRBV27 and TRBJ2-2, with unresolved D. The CDR3 consists of 16 residues. Germline V gene lookup returns CDR1 MNHEY and CDR2 SMNVEV (reference sequence). The ends were cut back, 3 bases at V and 0 bases at J, with 11 bases in the middle. The CDR3 loop is CASSFLTQTNTGELFF. CDR3 sequence (DNA): TGTGCCAGCAGTTTTCTTACCCAGACGAACACCGGGGAGCTGTTTTTT.

Here the CDR3 reads CASSLLGTSGETQYF. The CDR3 DNA follows: TGTGCCAGCAGCTTATTGGGGACTAGCGGAGAGACCCAGTACTTC. The chain has TRBV7-3 and TRBJ2-5; 11 positions agree with TRBD2. The CDR3 consists of 15 residues. V shed 2 bases and J 4 bases; nucleotides not matched to a gene: 3. CDR1 is SGHTA, CDR2 FQGTGA, per germline.

The chain carries TRBV13 and TRBJ2-2; D ambiguous. The V and J ends lost 4 bases and 7 bases respectively, with 4 bases between them. CDR1 and CDR2 (germline): PRHDT, FYEKMQ (reference sequence). The CDR3 contains 11 residues. DNA for the CDR3: TGTGCCAGCAGCTCCTACGGGGAGCTGTTTTTT. Residues: CASSSYGELFF. The entire variable domain, with the rest obtained from reference TRBV13 and TRBJ2-2, is as follows: AAGVIQSPRHLIKEKRETATLKCYPIPRHDTVYWYQQGPGQDPQFLISFYEKMQSDKGSIPDRFSAQQFSDYHSELNMSSLELGDSALYFCASSSYGELFFGEGSRLTVL.

This clone was picked up one time. The rearrangement links TRBV11-2 to TRBJ2-3; 13 bases fit TRBD2. The ends lost 1 base at V and 0 bases at J; junction bases unmatched: 7. The CDR3 covers 19 residues. Germline V lookup: CDR1 SGHAT, CDR2 FQNNGV. CDR3 residues: CASSLATSGRALSTDTQYF. In nucleotides, the CDR3 is TGTGCCAGCAGCTTAGCCACTAGCGGGAGGGCCTTAAGCACAGATACGCAGTATTTT.

The V gene is TRBV6-5, the J gene TRBJ2-3, with a possible D match to TRBD1 (5 bases). The germline gives CDR1 MNHEY, CDR2 SVGAGI. V lost 4 bases and J 4 bases, leaving 12 bases between the germline ends. The CDR3 has 14 amino acids. CDR3: CASSFNRLADTQYF. The DNA of the CDR3 is TGTGCCAGCAGTTTCAACAGGTTGGCAGATACGCAGTATTTT.

This chain uses TRBV5-6 with TRBJ1-1; 10 nucleotides line up with TRBD1. The CDR3 runs 18 residues. V lost 1 base and J lost 5; bases outside the gene matches: 14. Germline values: CDR1 SGHDT, CDR2 YYEEEE. CDR3: CASSLSWLYGQGVTEAFF. The CDR3 nucleotides are TGTGCCAGCAGCTTGTCCTGGTTATACGGACAGGGGGTTACTGAAGCTTTCTTT.

In nucleotides, the CDR3 is TGTGCCAGTACGTTGACGGGGGAGAATGAGCAGTTCTTC. Protein sequence: CASTLTGENEQFF. The chain recombines TRBV19 with TRBJ2-1; D is perhaps TRBD2 (6 bases). Germline V gene data show CDR1 as LNHDA and CDR2 as SQIVND (reference sequence). The CDR3 is 13 residues long. V was pared by 7 bases and J by 7 bases, with 14 bases between.

This sequence joins TRBV6-6 and TRBJ2-2; D perhaps matches TRBD1 (5 bases). The V and J ends lost 7 bases and 1 base respectively, with 16 bases between them. Germline V gene sequence: CDR1 MNHNY, CDR2 SVGAGI (reference sequence). The CDR3 consists of 16 residues. The DNA of the CDR3 is TGTGCCAGCACTGATACAGGAGTTAAGAACACCGGGGAGCTGTTTTTT. Protein sequence: CASTDTGVKNTGELFF.

The chain is built from TRBV6-6 and TRBJ1-2; D is perhaps TRBD1 (5 bases). The CDR3 contains 15 residues. Trimming pared 4 bases from V and 0 bases from J, leaving 12 bases between. Germline CDR1 is MNHNY and CDR2 is SVGAGI (reference sequence). Here the CDR3 DNA reads TGTGCCAGCAGTTGGGCGGGGCGAGCTAACTATGGCTACACCTTC. This gives the protein CASSWAGRANYGYTF.

The chain carries TRBV6-5 and TRBJ2-2, with a tentative D call TRBD2 (5 bases). CDR1 and CDR2 (germline): MNHEY, SVGAGI. The ends were cut back, 8 bases at V and 0 bases at J, with 10 bases in the middle. The CDR3 has 14 amino acids. The CDR3 is CASLREANTGELFF. The CDR3 DNA is TGTGCCAGCTTGAGGGAAGCGAACACCGGGGAGCTGTTTTTT.

This chain connects TRBV5-1 to TRBJ2-1; TRBD2 is a possible D gene (6 bases). The V end was cut by 1 base, the J end by 8 bases, with 16 bases between. Germline CDR1 is SGHRS and CDR2 is YFSETQ. The CDR3 loop spans 15 amino acids. CDR3 sequence (DNA): TGCGCCAGCAGCTTGTCGGGAGAAGATCGGGATGAGCAGTTCTTC. It translates to CASSLSGEDRDEQFF.

This chain joins TRBV7-3 and TRBJ2-2, with a tentative D call TRBD2 (6 bases). The length of the CDR3 is 17 residues. Germline CDR1 is SGHTA and CDR2 is FQGTGA. The V gene lost 4 bases and the J gene lost 2 bases, with 17 bases spanning the gap. This chain's CDR3 is CASSSTAASVNTGELFF. In DNA form, the CDR3 reads TGTGCCAGCAGCTCGACAGCGGCTAGCGTCAACACCGGGGAGCTGTTTTTT.